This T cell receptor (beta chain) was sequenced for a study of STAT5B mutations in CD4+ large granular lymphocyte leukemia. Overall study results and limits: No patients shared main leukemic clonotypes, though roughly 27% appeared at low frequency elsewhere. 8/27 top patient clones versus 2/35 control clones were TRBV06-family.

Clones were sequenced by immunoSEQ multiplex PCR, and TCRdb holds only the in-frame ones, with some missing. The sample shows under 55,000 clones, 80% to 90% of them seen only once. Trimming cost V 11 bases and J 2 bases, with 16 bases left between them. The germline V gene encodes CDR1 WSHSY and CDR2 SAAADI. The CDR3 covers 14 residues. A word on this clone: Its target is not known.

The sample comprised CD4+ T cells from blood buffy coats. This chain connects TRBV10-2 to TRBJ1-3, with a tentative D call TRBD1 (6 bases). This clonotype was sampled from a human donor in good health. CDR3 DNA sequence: TGCGCCGAAACCAAACAGGGCGCTGGAAACACCATATATTTT. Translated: CAETKQGAGNTIYF.